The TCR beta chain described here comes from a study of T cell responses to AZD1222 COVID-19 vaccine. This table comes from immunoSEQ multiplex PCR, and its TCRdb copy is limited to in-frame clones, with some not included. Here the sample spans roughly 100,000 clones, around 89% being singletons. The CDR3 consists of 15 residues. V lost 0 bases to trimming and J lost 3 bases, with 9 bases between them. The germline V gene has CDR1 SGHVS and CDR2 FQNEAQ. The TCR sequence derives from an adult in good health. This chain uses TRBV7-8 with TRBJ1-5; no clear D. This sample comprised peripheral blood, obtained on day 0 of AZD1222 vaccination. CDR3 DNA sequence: TGTGCCAGCAGCTTAGCGTCCGGTCCCAATCAGCCCCAGCATTTT. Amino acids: CASSLASGPNQPQHF.